This T cell receptor (beta chain) was sequenced for a study of T cells in Graves' hyperthyroidism and ophthalmopathy. Comments on this clonotype: What it binds is not known. Since a much larger clone is just one base distant, this may be a read error.

Stable Graves' hyperthyroidism meant no ophthalmopathy progression within 18 months. The CDR3 has 14 residues. The germline CDR1 and CDR2 sequences are SGHTA and FQGTGA. Overall study findings and caveats: Appearing also in blood were most of the thyroid clonotypes expanded above 0.001.

TCR beta CDR3 regions were amplified from RNA transcripts. HTBI primers were employed in a first-round RT-PCR of the TCR CDR3. TCRdb re-derived calls from the multiplex PCR reads in MiXCR, one entry per CDR3 protein. The table includes some 510,000 distinct CDR3 sequences, 46% detected once. Material: peripheral blood or thyroid tissue (not recorded which). The chain links TRBV7-3 to TRBJ2-6; D not certain. The receptor was isolated from a woman aged 18-29 years with Graves' hyperthyroidism. The CDR3 region has the DNA TGTGCCTGCAGCCCACAGATAGGGGCCAACGTCCTGACTTTC. Translated: CACSPQIGANVLTF.